The clone carrying this T cell receptor (beta chain) came up once. What it binds is not known. The sample belongs to a study of lymphopenia after photon versus proton radiotherapy. This table comes from immunoSEQ multiplex PCR, and its TCRdb copy is limited to in-frame clones, with some not included. This sample yields 10,000 to 15,000 clones, of which approximately 88% are seen a single time; 3.3% belongs to the top ten. Study findings and constraints: In patients who died, overall survival fell as post-nadir TCR diversity dropped more. Survival link was tested only in deceased patients; proton benefit remains a possibility. Post-nadir diversity loss with photons came from oligoclonal expansion, particularly CD8+ Temra cells. Under photons, naive T cells and diversity fell while effector/memory populations rose.

The TCR was taken from a man in his fifties or sixties with pancreatic cancer. Specimen: peripheral blood, collected from a patient treated with proton-based radiotherapy.

The CDR3 nucleotides are TGTGCCAGCACCAGCCAGGGACAGAGTAACTATGGCTACACCTTC. Its translation: CASTSQGQSNYGYTF. The chain recombines TRBV28 with TRBJ1-2; 7 positions match TRBD1. The CDR3 totals 15 residues. From germline, CDR1 is MDHEN and CDR2 SYDVKM. Trimming removed 7 bases from V and 1 base from J; junction bases left unmatched: 9.